The 20 T cell receptor beta chains below come from one sample, sequenced in a study of tumor and adjacent non-tumor tissue in lung cancer. The library came from three nested PCR rounds adapted from ARM-PCR protocols. TCRdb called the multiplex PCR reads again in MiXCR, with one record for every CDR3 protein. The table lists 90,000 to 130,000 distinct CDR3 sequences, about 80% of them singletons. RNA was extracted from bulk tissue without any cell sorting. The source material was lung tumor tissue. The receptor source for this set is a man in his 70s with non-small cell lung cancer.

A note on this clonotype: An end of the junction differs from the germline gene, which may be a read error. The DNA for the CDR3 is TGTACCAGTAAGACCGGCGGTATTTCACCCCTCCACTTT. Its protein product is CTSKTGGISPLHF. J is TRBJ1-6 and V is TRBV4-2; D is ambiguous. CDR1 is LGHNA, CDR2 YNFKEQ, per germline. The CDR3 covers 13 residues.

The chain employs TRBV7-8 and TRBJ1-1, with D hard to call. CDR3 length: 14 amino acids. Per the germline V gene, CDR1 is SGHVS and CDR2 is FQNEAQ. This chain's CDR3 is CVNTQRARNTEAFF. CDR3 sequence (DNA): TGTGTCAACACCCAGAGGGCTCGTAACACTGAAGCTTTCTTT.

About this clonotype itself: Given the absence of the conserved phenylalanine or tryptophan at the CDR3 end, a read error is likely. V is TRBV11-3 and J is TRBJ2-7; no reliable D call. Germline CDR1 reads SGHNT; CDR2 reads YENEEA. The CDR3 is 15 amino acids. V was clipped by 2 bases and J by 1 base, with 12 bases between them. The CDR3 region is CASSLTVLFSYEQYL. DNA for the CDR3: TGTGCCAGCAGCTTAACGGTGCTTTTTTCCTACGAGCAGTACTTA.

This clonotype was recorded once. An end of the junction differs from the germline gene, which may be a read error. The chain combines TRBV4-1 with TRBJ1-1; D unresolved. Germline V gene sequence: CDR1 MGHRA, CDR2 YSYEKL. This CDR3 is 15 amino acids long. The CDR3 region is CVSSQGEGWNTEVFF. The DNA for the CDR3 is TGCGTCAGCAGCCAAGGAGAGGGCTGGAACACTGAAGTTTTCTTT.

On this clonotype: A read error is likely, as this CDR3 ends without the conserved phenylalanine or tryptophan. The chain has TRBV6-1 and TRBJ1-5, with D perhaps matching TRBD1 (5 bases). CDR3 length: 16 amino acids. Germline V gene data show CDR1 as MNHNS and CDR2 as SASEGT. The chain's CDR3 is CTSSEGRGTVNQPQHY. As DNA, the CDR3 is TGTACCAGCAGTGAAGGTAGAGGGACCGTAAATCAGCCCCAGCATTAT.

Notes on this clonotype: The junction departs from germline at one end; a sequencing error may be responsible. The rearrangement uses TRBV12-3 or TRBV12-4 and TRBJ1-2; the match to TRBD1 covers 7 bases. The CDR3 runs to 15 residues. The CDR3 DNA reads as TGTGCCAGCACTCTATTGACAGGGTTTGGCTATGGGTACACCTTC. Protein sequence: CASTLLTGFGYGYTF.

About this clonotype: One end of the junction varies from germline; a read error may be responsible. This rearrangement joins TRBV29-1 to TRBJ1-2, with D unclear. The CDR3 has 13 amino acids. CDR1 is SQVTM and CDR2 is ANQGSEA in the germline V gene. CDR3 amino acids: CIVLQTGAYGYTF. The CDR3 region has the DNA TGCATCGTTCTCCAGACGGGAGCATATGGATACACCTTC.

V gene TRBV11-2 combines with J gene TRBJ1-1; D may be TRBD1 (6 bases). V was cut by 6 bases and J by 7 bases, with 15 bases left in between. CDR1 SGHAT and CDR2 FQNNGV come from the germline V gene. This CDR3 is 13 amino acids long. Here the CDR3 DNA reads TGTGCCAGCAGTTCCATCACCAGGGGTGAAGCTTTCTTT. Its translation: CASSSITRGEAFF.

The CDR3 DNA reads as TGTGCCAGCAGCCACCCTCAGGGAAACGGGCAGTACTTC. Amino acids: CASSHPQGNGQYF. The genes are TRBV7-8 and TRBJ2-7; D possibly corresponds to TRBD1 (5 bases). The CDR3 contains 13 residues. The germline V and J ends were trimmed by 5 bases and 9 bases, with 17 bases remaining between them. Germline CDR1 is SGHVS and CDR2 is FQNEAQ. Together with reference TRBV7-8 and TRBJ2-7, the CDR3 gives the full variable domain: GAGVSQSPRYKVAKRGQDVALRCDPISGHVSLFWYQQALGQGPEFLTYFQNEAQLDKSGLPSDRFFAERPEGSVSTLKIQRTQQEDSAVYLCASSHPQGNGQYFGPGTRLTVT.

To note about this clonotype: This CDR3 is missing its conserved last phenylalanine or tryptophan, likely due to a read error. The chain is built from TRBV4-2 and TRBJ1-2, with a possible D match to TRBD1 (6 bases). Per germline, CDR1 LGHNA and CDR2 YNFKEQ. The CDR3 extends over 15 amino acids. The chain's CDR3 is CASSQDRAGVYGYTL. The CDR3 DNA sequence: TGTGCCAGCAGCCAAGATCGGGCAGGGGTGTATGGTTACACCTTA.

This clonotype was counted once. A read error may account for a junction end that differs from germline. This CDR3 reads CASRSSEQGTSRANVLTF. Here the CDR3 DNA reads TGTGCCAGCAGGTCCTCGGAACAGGGTACGTCTAGGGCCAACGTCCTAACTTTC. The chain recombines TRBV6-2 or TRBV6-3 with TRBJ2-6; possible D gene TRBD1, 6 bases. CDR1 MNHEY and CDR2 SVGEGT come from the germline V gene. The CDR3 spans 18 residues.

This chain links TRBV6-1 with TRBJ1-5, with D maybe TRBD1 (6 bases). With 3 bases removed from V and 6 bases from J, the gap between germline ends came to 18 bases. CDR3 size: 16 residues. CDR1 and CDR2 (germline): MNHNS, SASEGT. In nucleotides, the CDR3 is TGTGCCAGCAGTGAGGGGGCCCGACAGCGCTCTCAGCCCCAGCATTTT. Protein sequence: CASSEGARQRSQPQHF.

As concerns this clonotype: Relative to the germline gene, one junction end is altered; a read error may explain this. The chain recombines TRBV6-2 or TRBV6-3 with TRBJ2-1, with 8 bases lining up with TRBD2. The CDR3 loop spans 15 amino acids. CDR1 MNHEY and CDR2 SVGEGT come from the germline V gene. CDR3 sequence: CAISPGLGNTDERFF. DNA of the CDR3: TGTGCCATCAGTCCGGGACTAGGCAATACCGATGAGCGGTTCTTC.

This sequence joins TRBV6-2 or TRBV6-3 and TRBJ1-1; 8 nucleotides line up with TRBD1. The CDR3 consists of 15 residues. Germline assignment: CDR1 MNHEY and CDR2 SVGEGT. CDR3 region: CVNTTRQGTNTEAFF. CDR3 bases: TGTGTCAACACTACGAGACAGGGGACGAACACTGAAGCTTTCTTT.

Remarks on this clonotype: One end of the junction is discordant with germline, which a read error may explain. This chain connects TRBV11-2 to TRBJ2-1, with D perhaps matching TRBD2 (6 bases). This CDR3 contains 14 residues. From germline, CDR1 is SGHAT and CDR2 FQNNGV. The CDR3 sequence is CASSLAEQYNEQFF. The DNA of the CDR3 is TGTGCTAGCAGCTTAGCGGAACAGTACAATGAGCAGTTCTTC.

Points on this clonotype: This CDR3 is missing its conserved last phenylalanine or tryptophan, likely due to a read error. The DNA is omitted, as the CDR3 cannot be located on it reliably, and the CDR3 follows TCRdb's listing. The chain has TRBV10-3 and TRBJ2-2. Per the germline V gene, CDR1 is ENHRY and CDR2 is SYGVKD. The CDR3 length is 16 residues, termini included. The CDR3 protein is CAINEDGGRNTGELFI.

This clonotype appeared once. It may be a read error: a sequence one base away is much more abundant. The rearrangement uses TRBV5-1 and TRBJ1-1, with 7 positions matching TRBD1. The CDR3 contains 15 residues. Per germline, CDR1 SGHRS and CDR2 YFSETQ. CDR3 sequence reads: CACSRKTGMNTEAFF. CDR3 in DNA: TGCGCCTGCAGCAGGAAGACAGGGATGAACACTGAAGCTTTCTTT.

Details on this clonotype: A clone one base away is much larger, so this may be a read error. The chain combines TRBV29-1 with TRBJ2-2; 10 bases line up with TRBD1. Germline V gives CDR1 SQVTM, CDR2 ANQGSEA. The CDR3 length is 15 residues. The CDR3 DNA reads TGCAGCCTTGAAGGTGTGGGACAGGGGAACGGGGAGCTGTTTTTT. It specifies CSLEGVGQGNGELFF.

This clonotype was found once. At one of its ends the junction is not consistent with the germline gene, which may arise from a read error. The chain is built from TRBV10-3 and TRBJ2-1, with 8 bases matching TRBD2. The CDR3 has 17 amino acids. Germline CDR1 reads ENHRY; CDR2 reads SYGVKD. In DNA, the CDR3 is TGCGCCACCAGTGACCCCCAGAGCGGGAGCTCCTACAATGAGCAGTTCTTC. This gives the protein CATSDPQSGSSYNEQFF.

Notes on this clonotype: One end of the junction fails to match germline, which may point to a read error. The rearrangement joins TRBV5-4 to TRBJ1-3; the D is unclear. The length of the CDR3 is 12 residues. The germline CDR1 and CDR2 sequences are SGHNT and YYREEE (reference sequence). The CDR3 coding sequence is TGTGCCAGCAGCTTCGGTGGAAACATCATATATTTT. It specifies CASSFGGNIIYF.